This TCR beta chain was documented in a study of Ad26.COV2.S vaccination and SARS-CoV-2 variants. Study-wide background: Within the COV1001 Ad26.COV2.S trial arm, the donor was enrolled. Intramuscular Ad26.COV2.S at 5x10^10 or 1x10^11 viral particles. Study-wide results and caveats: In vaccinated individuals, spike-specific CD8+ and CD4+ T cell responses reportedly displayed substantial breadth.

In regard to this clone: Its antigen is undetermined.

Treatment described: some 20 received Ad26.COV2.S at low or high dose, single or two shots; 5 received placebo; per-sample allocation not given. The study sampled participants on day 63 after the first vaccine or placebo injection. TCRdb's copy holds only in-frame clones and misses some; the assay was immunoSEQ multiplex PCR. The data hold hundreds of thousands of clones, with around nine tenths observed a single time. This specimen was peripheral blood, taken in a trial of Ad26.COV2.S vaccine versus placebo. The TCR comes from a person aged 18-60 years who received the Ad26.COV2.S COVID-19 vaccine or a placebo.

As DNA, the CDR3 is TGTGCCAGCAGCTTAAACCCGCCGACTAGCGGCCAAGAGACCCAGTACTTC. This translates into CASSLNPPTSGQETQYF. The rearrangement joins TRBV7-3 to TRBJ2-5; 9 nucleotides match TRBD2. Germline assignment: CDR1 SGHTA and CDR2 FQGTGA. The V segment lost 1 base and the J segment 1 base; nucleotides outside the gene matches: 7. The length of the CDR3 is 17 residues. The full variable domain, rest sourced from reference TRBV7-3 and TRBJ2-5, is GAGVSQTPSNKVTEKGKYVELRCDPISGHTALYWYRQSLGQGPEFLIYFQGTGAADDSGLPNDRFFAVRPEGSVSTLKIQRTERGDSAVYLCASSLNPPTSGQETQYFGPGTRLLVL.